The rows below give T cell receptor beta chains drawn from one sample of a study of shared clonotypes between healthy human individuals. Libraries were prepared by immunoSEQ multiplex PCR; TCRdb keeps only in-frame clonotypes and omits some of them. The repertoire holds tens of thousands of clones, 62% seen once, with 51% in the top ten. Sequenced material: memory CD8+ T cells sorted from blood. These receptors all stem from a man aged 30 to 45 in good health. Both conserved end residues are part of each CDR3.

V: TRBV9; J: TRBJ2-1; CDR3: CASSISGSPGNEQFF
V: TRBV28; J: TRBJ2-7; CDR3: CASSSGTSYEQYF
V: TRBV6-1; J: TRBJ1-4; CDR3: CASSEQDATNEKLFF
V: TRBV11-2; J: TRBJ2-1; CDR3: CASSLLTTHEQFF
V: TRBV11-2; J: TRBJ2-1; CDR3: CASSLSGGATYNEQFF
V: TRBV6-4; J: TRBJ2-7; CDR3: CASSEEGSGGDEQYF
V: TRBV28; J: TRBJ1-2; CDR3: CASSSRGRSYGYTF
V: TRBV7-8; J: TRBJ2-5; CDR3: CASTLRPTEETQYF
V: TRBV28; J: TRBJ1-1; CDR3: CASSRSETGGYTEAFF
V: TRBV6-6; J: TRBJ2-7; CDR3: CASRGLAYEQYF
V: TRBV6-5; J: TRBJ2-7; CDR3: CASSPGGGTPYEQYF
V: TRBV9; J: TRBJ1-2; CDR3: CASSDGRTDGYTF
V: TRBV10-2; J: TRBJ2-7; CDR3: CASSEMTGGSSSYEQYF
V: TRBV18; J: TRBJ2-6; CDR3: CASSSKGPGTGANVLTF
V: TRBV5-4; J: TRBJ2-1; CDR3: CASSLLAFNEQFF
V: TRBV4-1; J: TRBJ2-1; CDR3: CASSQEAGGHEQFF
V: TRBV28; J: TRBJ2-7; CDR3: CASSPGLASYEQYF
V: TRBV2; J: TRBJ1-2; CDR3: CASSGQGGDGYTF
V: TRBV4-3; J: TRBJ2-6; CDR3: CASSHGTSGANVLTF
V: TRBV14; J: TRBJ2-5; CDR3: CASSPFDGPMPQYF
V: TRBV10-3; J: TRBJ2-3; CDR3: CAISDGLASTDTQYF
V: TRBV10-2; J: TRBJ2-3; CDR3: CASSDASGTRTDTQYF
V: TRBV28; J: TRBJ2-1; CDR3: CASSSLARSYNEQFF
V: TRBV19; J: TRBJ1-5; CDR3: CASSIPRAQPQHF
V: TRBV29-1; J: TRBJ2-1; CDR3: CSALWGQEIGNEQFF
V: TRBV7-2; J: TRBJ1-1; CDR3: CASSLYRRGTEAFF
V: TRBV4-1; J: TRBJ1-2; CDR3: CASSIGQGNYGYTF
V: TRBV11-2; J: TRBJ2-1; CDR3: CASSLAVGRLNEQFF
V: TRBV9; J: TRBJ2-7; CDR3: CASSGASRTSGTYEQYF
V: TRBV7-6; J: TRBJ2-6; CDR3: CASAGGSGANVLTF
V: TRBV10-2; J: TRBJ1-5; CDR3: CASRTGAGQPQHF
V: TRBV9; J: TRBJ2-3; CDR3: CASNDQGARTDTQYF
V: TRBV4-3; J: TRBJ2-1; CDR3: CASSQDVGDNEQFF
V: TRBV2; J: TRBJ2-3; CDR3: CASSVGGTDTQYF
V: TRBV2; J: TRBJ2-7; CDR3: CASSGGSRQGLGEQYF
V: TRBV5-1; J: TRBJ2-5; CDR3: CASSPNGAWETQYF
V: TRBV28; J: TRBJ2-5; CDR3: CASSFGSEDRETQYF